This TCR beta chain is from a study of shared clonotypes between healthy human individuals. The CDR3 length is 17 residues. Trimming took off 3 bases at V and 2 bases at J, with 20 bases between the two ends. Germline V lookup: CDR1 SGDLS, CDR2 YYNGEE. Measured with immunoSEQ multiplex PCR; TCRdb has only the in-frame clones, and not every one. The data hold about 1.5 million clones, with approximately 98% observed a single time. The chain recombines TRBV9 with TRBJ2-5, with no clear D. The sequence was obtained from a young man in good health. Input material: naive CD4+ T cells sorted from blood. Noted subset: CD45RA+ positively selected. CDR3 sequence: CASSAQLGLPGQETQYF. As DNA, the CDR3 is TGTGCCAGCAGCGCGCAGCTAGGCCTCCCGGGTCAAGAGACCCAGTACTTC.